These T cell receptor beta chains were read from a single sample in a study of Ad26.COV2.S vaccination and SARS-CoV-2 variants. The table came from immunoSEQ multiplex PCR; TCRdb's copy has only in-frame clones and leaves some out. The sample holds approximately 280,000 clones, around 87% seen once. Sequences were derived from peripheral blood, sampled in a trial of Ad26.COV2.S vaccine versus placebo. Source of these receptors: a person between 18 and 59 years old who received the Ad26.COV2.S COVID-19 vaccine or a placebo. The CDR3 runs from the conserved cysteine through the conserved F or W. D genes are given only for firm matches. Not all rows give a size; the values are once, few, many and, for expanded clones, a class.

TGTGCCAGCAGCTTAGTGGCAGGGGGCTTCACCGGGGAGCTGTTTTTT CASSLVAGGFTGELFF TRBJ2-2 TRBV7-2 once TRBD1
TGTGCCAGCAGCCACCCAAGGGGGACGAACACTGAAGCTTTCTTT CASSHPRGTNTEAFF TRBJ1-1 TRBV3-1/TRBV3-2 . .
TGTGCCAGCAGTTACTCGACAGTGGAGACCCAGTACTTC CASSYSTVETQYF TRBJ2-5 TRBV6-2/TRBV6-3 . .
TGTGCCAGCAGTGTAATCCAGGGGACCACTGAAGCTTTCTTT CASSVIQGTTEAFF TRBJ1-1 TRBV27 . .
TGTGCCACCAGTGACTCGGAGGGGTCACACACCGGGGAGCTATTTTTT CATSDSEGSHTGELFF TRBJ2-2 TRBV24-1 . .
TGTGCCAGCTCTCGCGGGGGAGGTTACTACAATGAGCAGTTCTTC CASSRGGGYYNEQFF TRBJ2-1 TRBV2 once TRBD2
TGTGCCTGGAGTGTCCCGAGGGGACTAGGCGTCCCCGGGGAGCTGTTTTTT CAWSVPRGLGVPGELFF TRBJ2-2 TRBV30 . TRBD2
TGTGCCAGCTCACCACCTAGCGGGGGCTCCCCTCAGGAGCAGTTCTTC CASSPPSGGSPQEQFF TRBJ2-1 TRBV18 . TRBD2
TGTGCCAGCAGCCAAGTATTGGCAGGGGGATACGAGACCCAGTACTTC CASSQVLAGGYETQYF TRBJ2-5 TRBV14 once TRBD1
TGTGCCAGCAGTAGGACGAACACTGAAGCTTTCTTT CASSRTNTEAFF TRBJ1-1 TRBV5-8 . .
TGTGCCAGCAGCTTAACCCCGAATCAGCCCCAGCATTTT CASSLTPNQPQHF TRBJ1-5 TRBV7-3 . .
TGTGCCAGTAGCTACCGGGGGGGTCGCACAGATACGCAGTATTTT CASSYRGGRTDTQYF TRBJ2-3 TRBV19 . TRBD2
TGTGCCAGCTCACCACCGGCAGGGCAAGGAGCTGAAGCTTTCTTT CASSPPAGQGAEAFF TRBJ1-1 TRBV18 . .
TGTGCCAGCTCACCACTGGGGCAGAACACTGAAGCTTTCTTT CASSPLGQNTEAFF TRBJ1-1 TRBV18 . .
TGTGCCAGCAGCCAGCAGAACAATGAGCAGTTCTTC CASSQQNNEQFF TRBJ2-1 TRBV14 . .
TGCGCCAGCAGCGGCGAAGGGGGGTTCAATGAGCAGTTCTTC CASSGEGGFNEQFF TRBJ2-1 TRBV5-1 once .
TGCGCCAGCAGCTTGGCAGGGAACACGGGGGGCACTGAAGCTTTCTTT CASSLAGNTGGTEAFF TRBJ1-1 TRBV5-1 . .
TGCGCCAGCAGCTTAGAGGGACAGGTCTCTGGAAACACCATATATTTT CASSLEGQVSGNTIYF TRBJ1-3 TRBV5-1 . TRBD1
TGTGCCAGCAGCTTGTTGTTGTCCAGGGGGTTGAACACCGGGGAGCTGTTTTTT CASSLLLSRGLNTGELFF TRBJ2-2 TRBV5-4 . TRBD1
TGTGCCAGCAGCCATGGGTCAAACTCCTACGAGCAGTACTTC CASSHGSNSYEQYF TRBJ2-7 TRBV14 . .
TGTGCCAGCAGCCTTAGCGGGAGGGACTACAATGAGCAGTTCTTC CASSLSGRDYNEQFF TRBJ2-1 TRBV7-2 . TRBD2
TGCGCCAGCAGCGCTACGGGGGGCCCGAACACTGAAGCTTTCTTT CASSATGGPNTEAFF TRBJ1-1 TRBV5-1 . .
TGTGCCAGCAGCTTAAACGCAGGGACCGTTTACGAGCAGTACTTC CASSLNAGTVYEQYF TRBJ2-7 TRBV13 . .
TGTGCCTGGAGTGTATCCTCTGGGGCCAACGTCCTGACTTTC CAWSVSSGANVLTF TRBJ2-6 TRBV30 few .
TGTGCCAGTAGTGCGGGACTCCGGGACGAAAAACTGTTTTTT CASSAGLRDEKLFF TRBJ1-4 TRBV19 once .
TGTGCCAGCAATCGGGACTACTCGAACACTGAAGCTTTCTTT CASNRDYSNTEAFF TRBJ1-1 TRBV5-4 . .
TGCGCCAGCAGCCAGACACGGGACTCCGGGGGGAAGAGGTCCGAGCAGTACTTC CASSQTRDSGGKRSEQYF TRBJ2-7 TRBV4-1 . TRBD2
TGTGCCAGCAGCTTGGATCAAGCGGTCTCAGCGGGGCAGTACTTC CASSLDQAVSAGQYF TRBJ2-7 TRBV5-4 . .
TGTGCCAGCAGTGACGCGGGGGCAATTGCAACTTCCCTCGCTGAAGCTTTCTTT CASSDAGAIATSLAEAFF TRBJ1-1 TRBV6-4 . .
TGTGCTAGCAGCTTAGTGCAGGGGGAGACCCAGTACTTC CASSLVQGETQYF TRBJ2-5 TRBV7-7 . .
TGTGCCAGCATGTGGACAGGGAACACTGAAGCTTTCTTT CASMWTGNTEAFF TRBJ1-1 TRBV6-5 once TRBD1
TGTGCCAGCAGCCCCCGGGGAGGGGGCTCCTACGAGCAGTACTTC CASSPRGGGSYEQYF TRBJ2-7 TRBV5-4 . .
TGCGCCAGCAGCCAAAGGACTAGCGGTACCTACAATGAGCAGTTCTTC CASSQRTSGTYNEQFF TRBJ2-1 TRBV5-1 . TRBD2
TGTGCCAGCAGCAGACTAGCGGGGAACACCGGGGAGCTGTTTTTT CASSRLAGNTGELFF TRBJ2-2 TRBV11-3 . TRBD2
TGCGCCAGCAGCCCAGAGACAGGGATTAACTACAATGAGCAGTTCTTC CASSPETGINYNEQFF TRBJ2-1 TRBV4-1 once TRBD1
TGTGCCAGCAGCTTAACGAGGGGAGGTTGGACTGAAGCTTTCTTT CASSLTRGGWTEAFF TRBJ1-1 TRBV11-1 . .